The 5 T cell receptor beta chains below come from one sample, sequenced in a study of response to subunit inactivated influenza vaccine. One entry per CDR3 protein results from TCRdb running MiXCR on the RT-PCR reads. This sample has 650,000 to 800,000 distinct CDR3 sequences, with around 13% found just once. This specimen consisted of PBMCs from blood, obtained less than 15 days before vaccination. The receptors stem from a man over 45 who received an inactivated influenza vaccine.

This clonotype was observed a few times. The rearrangement joins TRBV4-3 to TRBJ2-1, with D perhaps given as TRBD1 or TRBD2 (5 bases each). The CDR3 runs 18 residues. V lost 0 bases to trimming and J lost 3 bases, with 18 bases between them. The germline CDR1 and CDR2 sequences are LGHNA and YSLEER. CDR3 region: CASSQDQVGQGVYNEQFF. As DNA, the CDR3 is TGCGCCAGCAGCCAAGATCAGGTTGGGCAGGGAGTCTACAATGAGCAGTTCTTC.

The gene calls are TRBV6-2 or TRBV6-3 and TRBJ1-5; D is ambiguous. CDR1 is MNHEY, CDR2 SVGEGT, per germline. This CDR3 is 16 amino acids long. The ends were cut back, 2 bases at V and 1 base at J, with 12 bases in the middle. The CDR3 protein is CASSYTVGSSNQPQHF. In DNA, the CDR3 is TGTGCCAGCAGTTACACAGTGGGTTCAAGCAATCAGCCCCAGCATTTT.

This clonotype was observed a handful of times. The J gene is TRBJ2-3, the V gene TRBV11-2, with 8 bases identical to TRBD1. CDR1 and CDR2 from the germline V gene are SGHAT and FQNNGV. This CDR3 comprises 14 residues. V shed 5 bases and J 6 bases; nucleotides not matched to a gene: 7. CDR3 residues: CASSLWTGQDTQYF. The CDR3 DNA is TGTGCCAGCAGCCTTTGGACAGGGCAGGATACGCAGTATTTT.

The rearrangement joins TRBV11-2 to TRBJ2-5, with D possibly being TRBD1 (5 bases). Germline V CDR1 and CDR2: SGHAT, FQNNGV. The CDR3 runs to 14 residues. Trimming pared 8 bases from V and 0 bases from J, leaving 13 bases between. The CDR3 protein is CASCQGTDQETQYF. CDR3 coding DNA: TGTGCCAGCTGTCAGGGTACCGACCAAGAGACCCAGTACTTC.

The chain employs TRBV5-5 and TRBJ1-2; D is ambiguous. This CDR3 region has 13 residues. Germline CDR1 is SGHKS and CDR2 is YYEKEE (reference sequence). Deletions cut 0 bases from V and 4 bases from J, with 7 bases between. The CDR3 sequence: CASSLEPLYGYTF. DNA for the CDR3: TGTGCCAGCAGCTTGGAACCGCTCTATGGCTACACCTTC.